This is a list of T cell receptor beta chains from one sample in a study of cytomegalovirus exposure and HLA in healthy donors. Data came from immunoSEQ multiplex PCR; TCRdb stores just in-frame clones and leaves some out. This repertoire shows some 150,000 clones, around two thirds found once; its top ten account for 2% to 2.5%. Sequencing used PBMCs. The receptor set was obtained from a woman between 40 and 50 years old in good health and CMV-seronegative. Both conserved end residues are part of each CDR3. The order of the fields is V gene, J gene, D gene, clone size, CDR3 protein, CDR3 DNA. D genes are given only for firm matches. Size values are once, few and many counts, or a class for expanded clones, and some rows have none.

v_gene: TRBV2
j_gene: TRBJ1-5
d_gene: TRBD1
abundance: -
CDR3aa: CASSVMGQAFNQPQHF
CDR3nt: TGTGCCAGCAGTGTGATGGGACAGGCGTTCAATCAGCCCCAGCATTTT

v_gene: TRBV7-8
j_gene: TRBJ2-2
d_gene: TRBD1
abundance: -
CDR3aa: CASSLGPGQENTGELFF
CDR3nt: TGTGCCAGCAGCTTAGGACCGGGACAGGAGAACACCGGGGAGCTGTTTTTT

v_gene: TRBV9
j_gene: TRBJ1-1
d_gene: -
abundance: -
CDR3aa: CASSVGRVNTEAFF
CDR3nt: TGTGCCAGCAGCGTAGGCAGGGTGAACACTGAAGCTTTCTTT

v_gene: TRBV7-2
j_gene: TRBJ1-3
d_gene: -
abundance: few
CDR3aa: CASSLAEVQGASGNTIYF
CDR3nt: TGTGCCAGCAGCTTAGCCGAAGTACAGGGAGCCTCTGGAAACACCATATATTTT

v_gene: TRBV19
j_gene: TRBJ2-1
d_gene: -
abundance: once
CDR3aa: CATSIKQGDEQFF
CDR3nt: TGTGCCACCAGCATTAAACAGGGCGATGAGCAGTTCTTC

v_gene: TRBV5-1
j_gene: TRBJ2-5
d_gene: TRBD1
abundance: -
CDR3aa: CASSFDRDEQYF
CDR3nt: TGCGCCAGCAGCTTTGACAGGGATGAGCAGTACTTC

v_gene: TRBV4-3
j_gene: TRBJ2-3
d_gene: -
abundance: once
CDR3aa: CASSLGQGRTDTQYF
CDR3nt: TGCGCCAGCAGCCTTGGACAAGGGCGCACAGATACGCAGTATTTT

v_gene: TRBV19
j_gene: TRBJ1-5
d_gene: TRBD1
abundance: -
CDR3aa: CASSGDRDRVVYSNQPQHF
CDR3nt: TGTGCCAGTAGTGGGGATCGGGACAGGGTTGTATATAGCAATCAGCCCCAGCATTTT

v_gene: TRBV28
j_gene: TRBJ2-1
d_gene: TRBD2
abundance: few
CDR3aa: CAISGGVAGYNEQFF
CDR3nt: TGTGCCATTTCGGGGGGGGTAGCGGGGTACAATGAGCAGTTCTTC

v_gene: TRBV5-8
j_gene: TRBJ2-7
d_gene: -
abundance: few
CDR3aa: CASSRPLRLTYEQYF
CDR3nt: TGTGCCAGCAGCCGCCCTTTAAGACTGACCTACGAGCAGTACTTC

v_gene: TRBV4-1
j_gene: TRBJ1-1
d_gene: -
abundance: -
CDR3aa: CASSPGAEAFF
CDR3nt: TGCGCCAGCAGCCCCGGGGCTGAAGCTTTCTTT

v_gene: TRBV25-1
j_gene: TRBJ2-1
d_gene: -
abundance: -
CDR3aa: CASSELRGEQFF
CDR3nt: TGTGCCAGCAGTGAATTAAGGGGAGAGCAGTTCTTC

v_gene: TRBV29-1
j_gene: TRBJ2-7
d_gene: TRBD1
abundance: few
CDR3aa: CSVEGGQVSYEQYF
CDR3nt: TGCAGCGTTGAAGGGGGACAGGTCTCCTACGAGCAGTACTTC

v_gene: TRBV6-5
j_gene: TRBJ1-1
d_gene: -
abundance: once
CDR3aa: CASSTRGGKAFF
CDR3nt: TGTGCCAGCAGTACCAGGGGTGGAAAGGCTTTCTTT

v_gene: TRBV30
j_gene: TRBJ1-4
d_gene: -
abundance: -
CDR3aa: CAWGGGAGATNEKLFF
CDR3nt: TGTGCCTGGGGGGGAGGGGCTGGTGCAACTAATGAAAAACTGTTTTTT

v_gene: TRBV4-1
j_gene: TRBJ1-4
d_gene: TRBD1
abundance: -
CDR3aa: CASSQDSTGTNEKLFF
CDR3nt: TGCGCCAGCAGCCAAGATTCGACAGGGACTAATGAAAAACTGTTTTTT

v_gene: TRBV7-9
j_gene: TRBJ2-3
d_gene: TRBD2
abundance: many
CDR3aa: CASSSGTSGGTDTQYF
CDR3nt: TGTGCCAGCAGCTCGGGGACTAGCGGGGGAACAGATACGCAGTATTTT

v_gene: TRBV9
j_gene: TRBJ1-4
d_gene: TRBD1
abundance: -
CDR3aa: CASSVAGTGDEKLFF
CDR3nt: TGTGCCAGCAGCGTAGCCGGGACAGGGGATGAAAAACTGTTTTTT

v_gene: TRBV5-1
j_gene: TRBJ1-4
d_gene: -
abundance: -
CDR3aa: CASSSRATNEKLFF
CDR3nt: TGCGCCAGCAGCTCCCGTGCAACTAATGAAAAACTGTTTTTT

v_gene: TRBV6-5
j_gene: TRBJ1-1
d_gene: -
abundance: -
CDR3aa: CASSRRVYGTEAFF
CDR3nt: TGTGCCAGCAGTCGCCGAGTTTATGGCACTGAAGCTTTCTTT

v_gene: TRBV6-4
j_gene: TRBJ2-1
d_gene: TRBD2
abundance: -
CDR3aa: CASSEEPSGYNEQFF
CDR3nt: TGTGCCAGCAGTGAAGAGCCTAGCGGCTACAATGAGCAGTTCTTC

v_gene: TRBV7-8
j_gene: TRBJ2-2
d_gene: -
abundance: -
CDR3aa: CASSLGAGIANTGELFF
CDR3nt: TGTGCCAGCAGCTTAGGGGCGGGGATCGCGAACACCGGGGAGCTGTTTTTT

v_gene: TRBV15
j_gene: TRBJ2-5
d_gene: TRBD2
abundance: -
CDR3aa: CATSRQPAGDGQETQYF
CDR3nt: TGTGCCACCAGCAGACAACCGGCGGGGGACGGCCAAGAGACCCAGTACTTC

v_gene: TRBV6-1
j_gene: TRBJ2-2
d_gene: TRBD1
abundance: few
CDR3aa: CASSEGTGVTGELFF
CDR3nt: TGTGCCAGCAGTGAGGGGACAGGGGTCACCGGGGAGCTGTTTTTT

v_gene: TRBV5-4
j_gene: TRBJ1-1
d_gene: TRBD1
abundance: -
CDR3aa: CASSLEQGTEAFF
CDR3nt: TGTGCCAGCAGCCTCGAACAGGGGACTGAAGCTTTCTTT

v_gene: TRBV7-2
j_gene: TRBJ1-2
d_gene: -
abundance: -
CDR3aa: CASSLRAATSYGYTF
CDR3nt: TGTGCCAGCAGCCTGAGGGCAGCGACCAGCTATGGCTACACCTTC

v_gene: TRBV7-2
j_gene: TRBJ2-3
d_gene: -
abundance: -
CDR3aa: CASNSQGTDTQYF
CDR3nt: TGTGCCAGCAACTCACAGGGCACAGATACGCAGTATTTT

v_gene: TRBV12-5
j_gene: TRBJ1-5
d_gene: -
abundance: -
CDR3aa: CASGPTFPNQPQHF
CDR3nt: TGTGCTAGTGGTCCGACATTTCCCAATCAGCCCCAGCATTTT

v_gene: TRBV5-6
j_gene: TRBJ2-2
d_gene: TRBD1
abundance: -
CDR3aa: CASSLADRGDTGELFF
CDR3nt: TGTGCCAGCAGCTTGGCGGACAGGGGGGACACCGGGGAGCTGTTTTTT

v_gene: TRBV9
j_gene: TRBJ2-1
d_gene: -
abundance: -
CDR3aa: CASSVGPQGAGEQFF
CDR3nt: TGTGCCAGCAGCGTAGGTCCACAGGGTGCTGGTGAGCAGTTCTTC

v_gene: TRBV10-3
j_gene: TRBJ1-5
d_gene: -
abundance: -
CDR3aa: CAISEDQRVGGPQHF
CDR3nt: TGTGCCATCAGTGAGGACCAAAGGGTCGGGGGGCCCCAGCATTTT

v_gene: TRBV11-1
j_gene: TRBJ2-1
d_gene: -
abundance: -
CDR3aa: CASSLEGRTSVDEQFF
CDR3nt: TGTGCCAGCAGCTTAGAGGGGCGGACATCAGTGGATGAGCAGTTCTTC

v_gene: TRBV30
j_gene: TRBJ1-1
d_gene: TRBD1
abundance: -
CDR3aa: CAWSVDRAEAFF
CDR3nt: TGTGCCTGGAGTGTCGACAGGGCTGAAGCTTTCTTT

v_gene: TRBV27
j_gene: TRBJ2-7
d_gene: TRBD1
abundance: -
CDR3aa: CASSRSGTGNPSYEQYF
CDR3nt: TGTGCCAGCAGCCGCTCCGGGACAGGGAACCCTTCCTACGAGCAGTACTTC

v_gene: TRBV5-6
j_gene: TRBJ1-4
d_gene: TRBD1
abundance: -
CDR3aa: CASSRDRGSEKLFF
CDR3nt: TGTGCCAGCAGCCGGGACAGGGGAAGCGAAAAGCTGTTTTTT

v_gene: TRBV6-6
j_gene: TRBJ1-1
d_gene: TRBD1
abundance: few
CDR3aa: CASSPGQGTTEAFF
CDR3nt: TGTGCCAGCAGCCCGGGACAGGGTACTACAGAAGCTTTCTTT

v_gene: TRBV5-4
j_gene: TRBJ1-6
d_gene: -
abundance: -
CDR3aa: CASSFRLGRASPLHF
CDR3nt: TGTGCCAGCAGCTTCCGGTTGGGGCGCGCTTCACCCCTCCACTTT

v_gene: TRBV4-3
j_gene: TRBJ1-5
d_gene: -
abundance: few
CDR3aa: CASSQTPQGDQPQHF
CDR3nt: TGCGCCAGCAGCCAGACCCCACAGGGAGACCAGCCCCAGCATTTT

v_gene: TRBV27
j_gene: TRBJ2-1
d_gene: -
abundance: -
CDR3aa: CASSSTGRNNEQFF
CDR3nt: TGTGCCAGCAGTTCAACAGGTCGGAACAATGAGCAGTTCTTC

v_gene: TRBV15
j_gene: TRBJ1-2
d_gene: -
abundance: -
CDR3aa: CATSRAPQGRGYGYTF
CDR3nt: TGTGCCACCAGCAGAGCACCTCAGGGCAGGGGCTATGGCTACACCTTC

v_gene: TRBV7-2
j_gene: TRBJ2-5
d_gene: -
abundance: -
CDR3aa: CASSLDPLRDGQETQYF
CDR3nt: TGTGCCAGCAGCTTAGACCCTCTAAGAGACGGGCAAGAGACCCAGTACTTC

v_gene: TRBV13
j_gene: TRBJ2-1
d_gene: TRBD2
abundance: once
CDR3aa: CASSLPYGTRPFNEQFF
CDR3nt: TGTGCCAGCAGCTTACCATACGGGACTAGGCCTTTCAATGAGCAGTTCTTC

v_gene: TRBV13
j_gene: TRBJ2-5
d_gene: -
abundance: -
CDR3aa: CASSLREQETQYF
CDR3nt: TGTGCCAGCAGCCTCCGGGAGCAAGAGACCCAGTACTTC

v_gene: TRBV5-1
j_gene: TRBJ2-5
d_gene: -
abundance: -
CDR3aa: CASSPDTERETQYF
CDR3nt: TGCGCCAGCAGCCCGGACACGGAACGAGAGACCCAGTACTTC

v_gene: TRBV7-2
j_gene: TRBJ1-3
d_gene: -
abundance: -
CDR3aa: CASSLGRGGTGNTIYF
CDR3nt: TGTGCCAGCAGCTTAGGCCGCGGAGGGACTGGAAACACCATATATTTT

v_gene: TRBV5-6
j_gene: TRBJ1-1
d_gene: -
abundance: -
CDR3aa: CASSLVRSTEAFF
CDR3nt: TGTGCCAGCAGCTTAGTGAGGAGCACTGAAGCTTTCTTT

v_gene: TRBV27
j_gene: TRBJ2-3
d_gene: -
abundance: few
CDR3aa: CASSFGRVPDTQYF
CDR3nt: TGTGCCAGCAGTTTCGGCAGGGTCCCAGATACGCAGTATTTT

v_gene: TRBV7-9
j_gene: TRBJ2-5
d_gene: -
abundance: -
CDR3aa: CASSPTRGQETQYF
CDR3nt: TGTGCCAGCAGCCCGACCAGGGGCCAAGAGACCCAGTACTTC

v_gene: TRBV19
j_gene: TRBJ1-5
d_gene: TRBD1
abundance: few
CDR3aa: CASSGTANQPQHF
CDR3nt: TGTGCCAGTAGCGGGACAGCCAATCAGCCCCAGCATTTT

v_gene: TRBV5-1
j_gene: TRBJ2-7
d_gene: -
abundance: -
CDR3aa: CASGSGTGSSYEQYF
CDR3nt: TGCGCCAGCGGGAGCGGGACAGGTTCCTCCTACGAGCAGTACTTC

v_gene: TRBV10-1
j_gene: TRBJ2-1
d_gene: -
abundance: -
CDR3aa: CASSETRSYTEQFF
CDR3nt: TGCGCCAGCAGTGAGACCCGCTCTTACACTGAGCAGTTCTTC

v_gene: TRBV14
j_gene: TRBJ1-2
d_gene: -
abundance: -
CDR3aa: CASSQGHPNYGYTF
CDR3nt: TGTGCCAGCAGCCAAGGGCACCCTAACTATGGCTACACCTTC

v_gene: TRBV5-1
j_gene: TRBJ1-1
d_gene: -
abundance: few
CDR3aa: CASSFGSTGTEAFF
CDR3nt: TGCGCCAGCAGCTTTGGATCGACAGGTACTGAAGCTTTCTTT

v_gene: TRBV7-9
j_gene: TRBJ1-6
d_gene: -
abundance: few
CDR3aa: CASSLQGYNSPLHF
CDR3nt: TGTGCCAGCAGCCTTCAGGGGTATAATTCACCCCTCCACTTT

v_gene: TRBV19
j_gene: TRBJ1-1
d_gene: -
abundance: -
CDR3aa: CASTQTGLLTEAFF
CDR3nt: TGTGCCAGTACCCAAACAGGGCTCCTCACTGAAGCTTTCTTT

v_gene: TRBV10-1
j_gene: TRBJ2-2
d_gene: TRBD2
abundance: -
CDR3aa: CASSEFSGKQPGELFF
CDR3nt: TGCGCCAGCAGTGAGTTTAGCGGGAAACAACCCGGGGAGCTGTTTTTT

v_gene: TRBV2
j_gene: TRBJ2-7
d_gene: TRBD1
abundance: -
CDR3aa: CASRDRAYEQYF
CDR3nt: TGTGCCAGCAGGGACAGGGCCTACGAGCAGTACTTC

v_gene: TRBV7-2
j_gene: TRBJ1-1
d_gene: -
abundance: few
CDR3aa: CASSLISSEAFF
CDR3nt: TGTGCCAGCAGCTTAATATCGTCCGAAGCTTTCTTT